What follows is one T cell receptor (beta chain) and its context. This sample stems from a study of T cell changes during pregnancy in multiple sclerosis. V was pared by 6 bases and J by 2 bases, with 6 bases of the junction left unmatched. The CDR3 contains 16 residues. Germline CDR1 MRHNA, CDR2 SNTAGT. Here immunoSEQ multiplex PCR was the method, and the copy in TCRdb shows in-frame clones only, minus some. Of approximately 69,000 clones in the sample, around 94% were seen once. Sequenced material: peripheral blood, taken in the third trimester of pregnancy. The TCR was taken from a female donor with multiple sclerosis, enrolled in a pregnancy study. The chain employs TRBV6-4 and TRBJ2-3; 12 nucleotides agree with TRBD2. The CDR3 sequence: CASSPTSGGATDTQYF. The DNA of the CDR3 is TGTGCCAGCAGCCCGACTAGCGGGGGAGCCACAGATACGCAGTATTTT.